This T cell receptor beta chain was recorded in a study of regulatory T cells in long-lasting Graves disease. The ends were cut back, 2 bases at V and 4 bases at J, with 11 bases in the middle. Germline V lookup: CDR1 SGHTA, CDR2 FQGTGA. CDR3 length: 15 residues. With iRepertoire HTBI primers and Arm-PCR of CDR3 regions, TCR beta libraries were built. TCRdb used MiXCR to reprocess the multiplex PCR reads, holding one entry per CDR3 protein. Counted here are hundreds of thousands of distinct CDR3 sequences, around 15% occurring once; the ten biggest clones make up about 18%. This clonotype was recorded once. Antigen: not known. Time point meaning: newly diagnosed GD, antithyroid drugs for less than 3 months. With RNA extracted from PBMCs as input, the TCR library was made. Study findings and constraints: Persistent disease samples used TRBV28, TRBJ1-2 and TRBJ2-5 preferentially.

These data are also associated with another study on T cells in Graves' hyperthyroidism and ophthalmopathy. That report notes: Stable disease denoted Graves' hyperthyroidism without ophthalmopathy progression within 18 months. Uncontrolled infections, other autoimmune diseases, pregnancy or lactation led to exclusion of patients.

The sequencing used peripheral blood mononuclear cells (PBMCs), collected at new diagnosis, from a patient treated with antithyroid drugs. This receptor was taken from a woman aged 25 to 45 with Graves disease. The chain recombines TRBV7-3 with TRBJ2-2, with a possible D match to TRBD1 (5 bases). Here the CDR3 reads CASSLWGGFTGELFF. The CDR3 nucleotides are TGTGCCAGCAGCTTATGGGGCGGTTTCACCGGGGAGCTGTTTTTT.